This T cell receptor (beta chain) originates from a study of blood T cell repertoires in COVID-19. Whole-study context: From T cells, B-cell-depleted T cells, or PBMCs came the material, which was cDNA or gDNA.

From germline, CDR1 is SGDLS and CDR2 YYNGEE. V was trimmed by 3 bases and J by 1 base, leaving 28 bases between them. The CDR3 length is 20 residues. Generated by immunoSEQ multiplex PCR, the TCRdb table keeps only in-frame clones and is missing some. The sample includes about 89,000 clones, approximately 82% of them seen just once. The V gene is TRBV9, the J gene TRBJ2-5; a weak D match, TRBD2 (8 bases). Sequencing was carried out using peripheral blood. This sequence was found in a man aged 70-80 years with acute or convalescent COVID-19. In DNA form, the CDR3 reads TGTGCCAGCAGCGCCCGCCCGGGAGGGATGTGGACAGGAGGCCAAGAGACCCAGTACTTC. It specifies CASSARPGGMWTGGQETQYF.